One T cell receptor beta chain is described in this entry. This sample is part of a study of shared T cell receptors in the human thymus. Profiled with immunoSEQ multiplex PCR; TCRdb holds only in-frame clones, not every one. Of 700,000 to 750,000 clones in the sample, 70% to 90% were seen once. The germline V gene has CDR1 SNHLY and CDR2 FYNNEI. CDR3 size: 14 residues. Trimming at V came to 3 bases and at J to 2 bases, leaving 4 bases not matched to a gene. These data were likewise used in another study, on human thymus T cells. As that study records: Thymic as well as blood repertoires seemed to favor certain V and J genes unevenly.

The sequenced sample consisted of thymocytes. This clonotype originated in a girl less than two years old with a congenital heart defect. V usage is TRBV2 and J usage is TRBJ2-7; 7 bases map to TRBD1. The CDR3 region has the DNA TGTGCCAGCAGTGAGACAGGGTGTCCCTACGAGCAGTACTTC. It translates to CASSETGCPYEQYF.